The 26 T cell receptor beta chains below were found in one sample sequenced in a study of blood T cell repertoires in COVID-19 (dated by TCRdb to the early 2020s). Library construction relied on the immunoSEQ multiplex PCR assay. This is the immuneACCESS table as TCRdb keeps it, with only in-frame sequences that have V and J called. A part of the clones is gone; compared with another copy, unresolved V genes explain less than half, and the rest is unexplained. Recorded for this sample are about 200,000 clones; around 80% of them occurred a single time. The ten largest clonotypes hold 5.5% to 7% of the sample. The specimen sequenced was peripheral blood. These receptors were collected from a woman between 65 and 79 years old with acute or convalescent COVID-19.

This chain connects TRBV19 to TRBJ1-1; possible D gene TRBD1, 6 bases. Germline-derived CDR1 and CDR2 are LNHDA and SQIVND (reference sequence). CDR3 length equals 12 residues. V lost 7 bases and J lost 4, with 10 bases in between. The DNA for the CDR3 is TGTGCCAGTACAACAGGGAGCACTGAAGCTTTCTTT. Amino acid sequence: CASTTGSTEAFF.

This clone was counted a few times. The chain combines TRBV11-2 with TRBJ1-1, with 7 bases lining up with TRBD1. Per germline, CDR1 SGHAT and CDR2 FQNNGV. J lost 4 bases, V lost 4 bases, and 6 bases had no gene match. This CDR3 is built from 14 residues. The CDR3 bases are TGTGCCAGCAGCTATGGGACAGTGGGCACTGAAGCTTTCTTT. The encoded protein is CASSYGTVGTEAFF.

The V gene is TRBV2, the J gene TRBJ2-3, with a weak D call TRBD2 (6 bases). This CDR3 contains 13 residues. The V and J ends lost 10 bases and 0 bases respectively, with 11 bases between them. Per germline, CDR1 SNHLY and CDR2 FYNNEI. The CDR3: CAIPGRSTDTQYF. DNA of the CDR3: TGTGCCATTCCCGGGAGAAGCACAGATACGCAGTATTTT. Full variable domain (missing parts from reference TRBV2 and TRBJ2-3): EPEVTQTPSHQVTQMGQEVILRCVPISNHLYFYWYRQILGQKVEFLVSFYNNEISEKSEIFDDQFSVERPDGSNFTLKIRSTKLEDSAMYFCAIPGRSTDTQYFGPGTRLTVL.

This chain uses TRBV18 with TRBJ2-7; 8 nucleotides agree with TRBD1. The CDR3 sequence is 15 residues long. Germline loops: CDR1 KGHSH, CDR2 LQKENI. The junction had 6 bases not matched to a gene; V was cut back by 2 bases and J by 3 bases. CDR3 in amino acids: CASSPNTGGNYEQYF. The CDR3 nucleotides read TGTGCCAGCTCACCAAACACAGGGGGTAACTACGAGCAGTACTTC.

This sequence joins TRBV9 and TRBJ1-1, with a tentative D call TRBD1 (5 bases). The germline V gene encodes CDR1 SGDLS and CDR2 YYNGEE. The CDR3 sequence is 15 residues long. V lost 4 bases, J lost 4 bases, and 17 bases lay in between. CDR3 amino acids: CASSQGHSRGTEAFF. In DNA form, the CDR3 reads TGTGCCAGCAGCCAAGGACACTCAAGGGGCACTGAAGCTTTCTTT.

The chain combines TRBV11-2 with TRBJ2-5; D gene uncertain. Germline V gives CDR1 SGHAT, CDR2 FQNNGV. This CDR3 comprises 11 residues. V shed 5 bases and J shed 2 bases, with 3 bases lying between them. CDR3 in amino acids: CASSLQETQYF. CDR3 sequence (DNA): TGTGCCAGCAGCCTTCAAGAGACCCAGTACTTC.

The CDR3 DNA is TGCGCCAGCACTGGGACAGCCGGGACTAGCGGGAGAAGTGAGCAGTTCTTC. It yields the protein CASTGTAGTSGRSEQFF. The V and J genes are TRBV5-1 and TRBJ2-1; 14 positions agree with TRBD2. In germline, CDR1 is SGHRS, CDR2 YFSETQ. The CDR3 totals 17 residues. The V segment lost 6 bases and the J segment 9 bases; nucleotides outside the gene matches: 14.

This rearrangement joins TRBV9 to TRBJ1-1; D may be TRBD1 (6 bases). CDR1 SGDLS and CDR2 YYNGEE come from the germline V gene. Trimming cost V 4 bases and J 1 base, with 11 bases left between them. CDR3 size: 14 residues. The CDR3 DNA reads TGTGCCAGCAGCCCAAGGGGGGGGAACACTGAAGCTTTCTTT. Translated: CASSPRGGNTEAFF.

The chain links TRBV30 to TRBJ1-6, with a possible D match to TRBD1 (6 bases). Germline V gives CDR1 GTSNPN, CDR2 SVGIG (reference sequence). CDR3 size: 14 residues. V lost 2 bases and J lost 5, with 10 bases in between. The CDR3, as DNA: TGTGCCTGGAGTCCACACAGGGATAATTCACCCCTCCACTTT. Protein sequence: CAWSPHRDNSPLHF.

The gene calls are TRBV19 and TRBJ1-6; D is perhaps TRBD1 (6 bases). Germline V CDR1 and CDR2: LNHDA, SQIVND (reference sequence). The CDR3 contains 17 residues. Trimming pared 6 bases from V and 12 bases from J, leaving 27 bases between. The DNA of the CDR3 is TGTGCCAGTAGCCCCTTACCACAGGGCCCCGCTGGGGAACCCCTCCACTTT. Translated: CASSPLPQGPAGEPLHF.

The CDR3 nucleotides read TGTGCCACCAGTACCACCAGGGGCGGGAACACTGAAGCTTTCTTT. It yields the protein CATSTTRGGNTEAFF. The chain links TRBV24-1 to TRBJ1-1, with D tentatively TRBD1 (6 bases). The V gene lost 6 bases and the J gene lost 1 base, with 14 bases spanning the gap. This CDR3 has 15 residues. Germline assignment: CDR1 KGHDR and CDR2 SFDVKD.

J is TRBJ2-7 and V is TRBV28; D is uncertain. The CDR3 spans 15 residues. The germline CDR1 and CDR2 sequences are MDHEN and SYDVKM. V was cut by 1 base and J by 3 bases, with 13 bases left in between. The CDR3 loop is CASSLFPAQLYEQYF. CDR3 DNA sequence: TGTGCCAGCAGTTTATTCCCCGCACAGCTCTACGAGCAGTACTTC.

The genes are TRBV19 and TRBJ1-6; a weak D match, TRBD1 (5 bases). The V gene's germline CDR1 is LNHDA and CDR2 SQIVND (reference sequence). V lost 6 bases and J lost 5, with 14 bases in between. The CDR3 loop spans 15 amino acids. CDR3 DNA: TGTGCCAGTAGCCGCGGTCGGGGGGATAATTCACCCCTCCACTTT. Translating it yields CASSRGRGDNSPLHF.

This chain links TRBV10-3 with TRBJ1-3; possible D gene TRBD1, 5 bases. From germline, CDR1 is ENHRY and CDR2 SYGVKD. V lost 7 bases and J 4 bases, leaving 11 bases between the germline ends. There are 13 residues in the CDR3. CDR3 region: CAINGGEGNTIYF. The CDR3 nucleotides read TGTGCCATCAATGGAGGGGAGGGAAACACCATATATTTT.

The chain couples TRBV24-1 to TRBJ2-1; no reliable D call. Germline loops: CDR1 KGHDR, CDR2 SFDVKD. Trimming removed 6 bases from V and 3 bases from J, with 14 bases in between. This CDR3 is built from 15 residues. The CDR3 region has the DNA TGTGCCACCAGTAACGTACAGTACGACTACAATGAGCAGTTCTTC. Translation gives CATSNVQYDYNEQFF.

This rearrangement joins TRBV27 to TRBJ2-2; 7 nucleotides align to TRBD1. The CDR3 sequence is 16 residues long. With V trimmed by 2 bases and J by 5 bases, 8 bases remained unmatched. CDR1 and CDR2 from the germline V gene are MNHEY and SMNVEV (reference sequence). The DNA for the CDR3 is TGTGCCAGCAGTTTAGAAGGGGGCCTGTTGACCGGGGAGCTGTTTTTT. Encoded protein: CASSLEGGLLTGELFF.

The chain has TRBV10-3 and TRBJ1-5; D is perhaps TRBD1 (6 bases). CDR1 is ENHRY and CDR2 is SYGVKD in the germline V gene. Between the trimmed V and J ends, which lost 5 bases and 4 bases, there was a span of 15 bases. The CDR3 extends over 15 amino acids. The CDR3 DNA sequence: TGTGCCATCAGTCTTAGGGGGGGTAGGAATCAGCCCCAGCATTTT. Encoded protein: CAISLRGGRNQPQHF.

The chain combines TRBV6-6 with TRBJ1-1; D is possibly TRBD1 (5 bases). Germline loops: CDR1 MNHNY, CDR2 SVGAGI (reference sequence). There are 13 residues in the CDR3. Trimming took off 6 bases at V and 3 bases at J, with 11 bases between the two ends. The CDR3 is CASRNPGYTEAFF. The CDR3 DNA is TGTGCCAGCAGGAACCCAGGGTACACTGAAGCTTTCTTT.

The V call is TRBV7-9, the J call TRBJ1-1; TRBD1 aligns across 10 bases. Germline loops: CDR1 SEHNR, CDR2 FQNEAQ (reference sequence). The V gene end was trimmed by 5 bases and the J gene end by 4 bases; junction bases not matched to a gene: 10. The CDR3 loop spans 16 amino acids. In DNA form, the CDR3 reads TGTGCCAGCAGCCTAAACGACAGGGGGCTGGGCACTGAAGCTTTCTTT. Protein sequence: CASSLNDRGLGTEAFF.

The chain recombines TRBV5-4 with TRBJ2-6; 8 bases line up with TRBD2. Trimming took 4 bases from V and 0 from J; bases not matched to a gene: 6. The germline V gene has CDR1 SGHNT and CDR2 YYREEE (reference sequence). The CDR3 extends over 17 amino acids. In DNA, the CDR3 is TGTGCCAGCAGCCCGGGGGGGGTCAGCTCTGGGGCCAACGTCCTGACTTTC. It codes for CASSPGGVSSGANVLTF.

The rearrangement joins TRBV9 to TRBJ2-2; 7 bases fit TRBD1. V lost 4 bases to trimming and J lost 0 bases; unmatched junction nucleotides: 6. CDR1 is SGDLS and CDR2 is YYNGEE in the germline V gene. There are 16 residues in the CDR3. Here the CDR3 reads CASSLRQGTNTGELFF. The CDR3 DNA is TGTGCCAGCAGCCTTAGACAGGGAACGAACACCGGGGAGCTGTTTTTT.

The chain links TRBV9 to TRBJ2-2; D is ambiguous. The V gene lost 0 bases and the J gene lost 3 bases, with 12 bases spanning the gap. This CDR3 comprises 16 residues. Germline CDR1 SGDLS, CDR2 YYNGEE. The CDR3 spells CASSVGFSRDTGELFF. The CDR3 coding sequence is TGTGCCAGCAGCGTAGGATTTAGCCGGGACACCGGGGAGCTGTTTTTT.

This sequence joins TRBV27 and TRBJ2-7; the match to TRBD2 covers 7 bases. The CDR3 length is 16 residues. The germline V gene encodes CDR1 MNHEY and CDR2 SMNVEV (reference sequence). V was clipped by 3 bases and J by 0 bases; unmatched bases: 8. The CDR3 sequence is CASSLTTSRPSYEQYF. In DNA, the CDR3 is TGTGCCAGCAGTTTGACGACTAGCCGACCCTCCTACGAGCAGTACTTC.

This clone appeared a few times. V gene TRBV5-1 combines with J gene TRBJ2-1, with 7 bases aligning to TRBD1. The trim removed 4 bases at V and 3 bases at J, leaving 7 bases unmatched. CDR1 and CDR2 (germline): SGHRS, YFSETQ. There are 15 residues in the CDR3. The CDR3 reads CASSPGQSLYNEQFF. The CDR3 DNA follows: TGCGCCAGCAGCCCGGGACAGTCCCTCTACAATGAGCAGTTCTTC.

The chain links TRBV3-1 (or the pseudogene TRBV3-2) to TRBJ2-5; 7 bases align to TRBD1. From germline, CDR1 is LGHDT and CDR2 YNNKEL (reference sequence). After removal of 3 bases from V and 9 bases from J, the junction contained 16 bases not matched to a gene. CDR3 size: 16 residues. The CDR3 spells CASSQMTGPVVLSQYF. The CDR3 DNA follows: TGTGCCAGCAGCCAGATGACAGGGCCCGTGGTATTGTCCCAGTACTTC.

The V call is TRBV7-3, the J call TRBJ2-1; 8 bases map to TRBD2. The V segment lost 0 bases and the J segment 9 bases; nucleotides outside the gene matches: 1. The CDR3 consists of 13 residues. Germline V gene lookup returns CDR1 SGHTA and CDR2 FQGTGA. This chain's CDR3 is CASSLTGTSEQFF. The DNA of the CDR3 is TGTGCCAGCAGCTTAACGGGGACTAGTGAGCAGTTCTTC. Using reference TRBV7-3 and TRBJ2-1 for the parts outside the CDR3, the full variable domain is GAGVSQTPSNKVTEKGKYVELRCDPISGHTALYWYRQSLGQGPEFLIYFQGTGAADDSGLPNDRFFAVRPEGSVSTLKIQRTERGDSAVYLCASSLTGTSEQFFGPGTRLTVL.